What follows are 20 T cell receptor beta chains derived from one specimen sequenced in a study of T cell responses to AZD1222 COVID-19 vaccine. TCRdb keeps only in-frame clones here, not all; method: immunoSEQ multiplex PCR. The profile covers 150,000 to 200,000 clones, with approximately 94% appearing a single time and about 4.6% taken by the ten largest. Sequencing was performed on peripheral blood, taken 28 days after the second AZD1222 dose. The receptor source for this set is an adult who received the AZD1222 COVID-19 vaccine.

This clone was found once. V usage is TRBV5-5 and J usage is TRBJ1-1; 9 nucleotides line up with TRBD1. Trimming took 6 bases from V and 9 from J; bases not matched to a gene: 12. The CDR3 is 14 residues long. Germline-derived CDR1 and CDR2 are SGHKS and YYEKEE (reference sequence). The CDR3 coding sequence is TGTGCCAGCAATACTGGGACAGGGACTGACAAAGCTTTCTTT. This translates into CASNTGTGTDKAFF.

The chain joins TRBV7-8 to TRBJ1-4; unclear D gene. In germline, CDR1 is SGHVS, CDR2 FQNEAQ. The CDR3 is 16 amino acids. V lost 1 base and J lost 0, with 9 bases in between. The CDR3: CASSLVRFATNEKLFF. Written as DNA, the CDR3 is TGTGCCAGCAGCTTAGTAAGATTCGCAACTAATGAAAAACTGTTTTTT.

This clone has a single count. The rearrangement joins TRBV6-1 to TRBJ2-3; TRBD2 matches at 9 bases. The trim removed 2 bases at V and 0 bases at J, leaving 3 bases unmatched. The germline CDR1 and CDR2 sequences are MNHNS and SASEGT. The CDR3 contains 16 residues. Here the CDR3 reads CASSELAGSSTDTQYF. CDR3 sequence (DNA): TGTGCCAGCAGTGAACTAGCGGGATCTAGCACAGATACGCAGTATTTT.

This chain links TRBV6-2 or TRBV6-3 with TRBJ2-7; the match to TRBD2 covers 11 bases. This CDR3 is 14 amino acids long. The germline gives CDR1 MNHEY, CDR2 SVGEGT. J gave up 6 bases and V 2 bases, and 3 bases lay outside the gene matches. CDR3 in amino acids: CASSYTSGSAEQYF. The CDR3 DNA follows: TGTGCCAGCAGTTACACTAGCGGGAGTGCCGAGCAGTACTTC.

The chain has TRBV14 and TRBJ2-1; a weak D match, TRBD2 (5 bases). The V gene's germline CDR1 is SGHDN and CDR2 FVKESK. V dropped 7 bases and J dropped 5 bases, with 9 bases sitting between them. CDR3 length: 12 amino acids. The CDR3 loop is CASTGGNNEQFF. DNA of the CDR3: TGTGCCAGCACCGGAGGTAACAATGAGCAGTTCTTC.

The CDR3: CASSLGRGRAEGANVLTF. The CDR3 DNA sequence: TGTGCCAGCAGCTTAGGACGCGGGAGGGCGGAAGGGGCCAACGTCCTGACTTTC. The chain carries TRBV7-9 and TRBJ2-6; 9 nucleotides line up with TRBD2. CDR3 size: 18 residues. The germline V gene has CDR1 SEHNR and CDR2 FQNEAQ (reference sequence). V lost 1 base and J lost 4; bases outside the gene matches: 8.

The CDR3 DNA reads as TGTGCCACCAGCAGGGGCATCGGGGCGGGATCTCTCGAGCAGTACTTC. Translated: CATSRGIGAGSLEQYF. This rearrangement joins TRBV15 to TRBJ2-7, with D possibly being TRBD2 (6 bases). The CDR3 length is 16 residues. The V end was cut by 3 bases, the J end by 6 bases, with 21 bases between. Germline V lookup: CDR1 LNHNV, CDR2 YYDKDF (reference sequence).

This clone came up once. CDR3 loop: CASSLDRGKAEAFF. In DNA form, the CDR3 reads TGTGCCAGTAGCCTGGACAGGGGTAAGGCTGAAGCTTTCTTT. This chain connects TRBV19 to TRBJ1-1; 9 bases are a match to TRBD1. The CDR3 has 14 residues. V trimming: 6 bases; J trimming: 6 bases; junction bases outside the gene matches: 8. In germline, CDR1 is LNHDA, CDR2 SQIVND (reference sequence). The full variable domain, completed using reference TRBV19 and TRBJ1-1, is DGGITQSPKYLFRKEGQNVTLSCEQNLNHDAMYWYRQDPGQGLRLIYYSQIVNDFQKGDIAEGYSVSREKKESFPLTVTSAQKNPTAFYLCASSLDRGKAEAFFGQGTRLTVV.

This chain joins TRBV4-1 and TRBJ1-1; D is undetermined. The CDR3 extends over 16 amino acids. The V and J ends lost 1 base and 7 bases respectively, with 19 bases between them. Per the germline V gene, CDR1 is MGHRA and CDR2 is YSYEKL. In DNA form, the CDR3 reads TGCGCCAGCAGCCAAGTCCAGTTGCCCGTTATTGTTGAAGCTTTCTTT. This encodes CASSQVQLPVIVEAFF.

This chain uses TRBV7-9 with TRBJ2-7, with 10 nucleotides matching TRBD1. Germline trimming cut 11 bases from V and 3 bases from J; bases unmatched to any gene: 4. The CDR3 covers 12 residues. CDR1 is SEHNR, CDR2 FQNEAQ, per germline (reference sequence). The CDR3 loop is CAGGDRGYEQYF. The DNA for the CDR3 is TGTGCCGGAGGGGACAGGGGCTACGAGCAGTACTTC.

This clone has a single count. The V call is TRBV7-3, the J call TRBJ2-1; 9 bases map to TRBD2. The ends lost 6 bases at V and 0 bases at J; junction bases unmatched: 3. Germline lookup yields CDR1 SGHTA and CDR2 FQGTGA. This CDR3 comprises 15 residues. CDR3 sequence reads: CASSRSGSSYNEQFF. The CDR3 nucleotides read TGTGCCAGCAGTCGTAGCGGGAGCTCCTACAATGAGCAGTTCTTC.

The chain links TRBV2 to TRBJ2-1; TRBD1 might be the D (6 bases). Between the trimmed V and J ends, which lost 1 base and 16 bases, there was a span of 14 bases. The CDR3 runs to 12 residues. Germline CDR1 and CDR2: SNHLY and FYNNEI. The CDR3 sequence is CASSEGRGQGFF. The CDR3 nucleotides read TGTGCCAGCAGTGAAGGCAGGGGCCAGGGATTCTTC.

This chain connects TRBV28 to TRBJ1-1; D is unclear. In germline, CDR1 is MDHEN, CDR2 SYDVKM. The CDR3 length is 15 residues. V lost 1 base and J 0 bases, leaving 9 bases between the germline ends. This chain's CDR3 is CASSLYGEMNTEAFF. CDR3 nucleotides: TGTGCCAGCAGTTTATACGGGGAAATGAACACTGAAGCTTTCTTT.

In the case of this clone: The identical CDR3 is also encoded by other nucleotide sequences in the sample. V is TRBV19 and J is TRBJ2-7; D is perhaps TRBD2 (5 bases). The CDR3 covers 13 residues. CDR1 and CDR2 (germline): LNHDA, SQIVND (reference sequence). Deletions cut 3 bases from V and 1 base from J, with 7 bases between. CDR3 coding DNA: TGTGCCAGTAGTATCCCGGGGTCCTACGAGCAGTACTTC. Amino acids: CASSIPGSYEQYF.

The genes are TRBV28 and TRBJ2-7; possibly TRBD1 for D (7 bases). Germline lookup yields CDR1 MDHEN and CDR2 SYDVKM. The CDR3 spans 14 residues. Trimming pared 4 bases from V and 1 base from J, leaving 11 bases between. CDR3 loop: CASSSAGGSYEQYF. The CDR3, as DNA: TGTGCCAGCAGTTCGGCAGGGGGGTCCTACGAGCAGTACTTC.

The V and J genes are TRBV7-9 and TRBJ2-7; 7 bases line up with TRBD1. CDR3 length equals 16 residues. Trimming removed 1 base from V and 0 bases from J; junction bases left unmatched: 6. Per the germline V gene, CDR1 is SEHNR and CDR2 is FQNEAQ (reference sequence). CDR3 in DNA: TGTGCCAGCAGCTTAGGCCTAGGACAGGCCTCCTACGAGCAGTACTTC. Residues: CASSLGLGQASYEQYF. Looking up the rest from reference TRBV7-9 and TRBJ2-7 gives the full variable domain: DTGVSQNPRHKITKRGQNVTFRCDPISEHNRLYWYRQTLGQGPEFLTYFQNEAQLEKSRLLSDRFSAERPKGSFSTLEIQRTEQGDSAMYLCASSLGLGQASYEQYFGPGTRLTVT.

The chain is built from TRBV19 and TRBJ1-1, with D uncertain. Germline V gene sequence: CDR1 LNHDA, CDR2 SQIVND (reference sequence). The CDR3 extends over 12 amino acids. V was pared by 5 bases and J by 3 bases, with 7 bases between. The DNA for the CDR3 is TGTGCCAGTAGTGTTAGTGACACTGAAGCTTTCTTT. It translates to CASSVSDTEAFF.

The genes are TRBV20-1 and TRBJ1-1; tentative D call: TRBD1 (5 bases). V dropped 6 bases and J dropped 1 base, with 6 bases sitting between them. Germline CDR1 reads DFQATT; CDR2 reads SNEGSKA (reference sequence). This CDR3 is 11 amino acids long. CDR3 protein: CSATGNTEAFF. The CDR3 coding sequence is TGCAGTGCCACAGGGAACACTGAAGCTTTCTTT.

The genes are TRBV27 and TRBJ1-1, with unresolved D. The CDR3 loop spans 14 amino acids. V dropped 5 bases and J dropped 4 bases, with 14 bases sitting between them. In germline, CDR1 is MNHEY, CDR2 SMNVEV (reference sequence). The CDR3 is CASSPHGISTEAFF. In DNA, the CDR3 is TGTGCCAGCAGTCCCCACGGGATTAGCACTGAAGCTTTCTTT.

The chain carries TRBV19 and TRBJ2-7, with D maybe TRBD2 (5 bases). V dropped 1 base and J dropped 2 bases, with 12 bases sitting between them. CDR1 is LNHDA and CDR2 is SQIVND in the germline V gene (reference sequence). The CDR3 loop spans 15 amino acids. Here the CDR3 DNA reads TGTGCCAGTAGTATAGTCCTAGCCAGAGCCTACGAGCAGTACTTC. It yields the protein CASSIVLARAYEQYF.